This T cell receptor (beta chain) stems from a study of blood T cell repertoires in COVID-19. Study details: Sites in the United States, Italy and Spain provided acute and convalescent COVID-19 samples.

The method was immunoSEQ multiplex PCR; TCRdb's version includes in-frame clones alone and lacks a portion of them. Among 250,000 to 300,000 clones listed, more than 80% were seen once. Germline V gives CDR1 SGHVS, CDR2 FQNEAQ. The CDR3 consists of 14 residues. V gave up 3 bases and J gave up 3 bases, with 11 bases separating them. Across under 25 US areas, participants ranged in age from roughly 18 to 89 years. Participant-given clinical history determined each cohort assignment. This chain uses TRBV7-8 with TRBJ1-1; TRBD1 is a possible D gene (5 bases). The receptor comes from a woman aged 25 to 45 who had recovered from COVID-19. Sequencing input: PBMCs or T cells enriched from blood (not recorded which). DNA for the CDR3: TGTGCCAGCAGCTTGGTTCGGGGGGACACTGAAGCTTTCTTT. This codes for CASSLVRGDTEAFF.